This T cell receptor beta chain was obtained from a study of beta chain features in type 1 diabetes. General study points: Comparison showed that naive, central memory and Treg TCRB repertoires appeared more similar among patients than among healthy donors.

Researchers reported sorting CD4+ naive, central memory, regulatory and stem cell-like memory cells via CD45RO/CCR7/CD25/CD127/CD95/CD27. Over 95% purity was reached by all sorted populations. Sequenced material consisted of expressed TCRB transcripts (all of the isolated RNA was reverse transcribed). The table came from immunoSEQ multiplex PCR; TCRdb's copy has only in-frame clones and leaves some out. This sample yields about 250,000 clones, of which approximately 14% are seen a single time; around 0.03% belongs to the top ten. The trim removed 5 bases at V and 3 bases at J, leaving 5 bases unmatched. From germline, CDR1 is KGHSH and CDR2 LQKENI. This CDR3 is 14 amino acids long. This clone was picked up a small number of times. Its target is unknown.

This chain links TRBV18 with TRBJ2-5; TRBD1 agrees at 8 bases. The sequence was collected from a woman in her thirties or forties in good health. The sample was naive CD4+ T cells from blood. CDR3 nucleotides: TGTGCCAGCTCAACGAGGACAGGGAAAGAGACCCAGTACTTC. It specifies CASSTRTGKETQYF.